The sequence of this T cell receptor (beta chain) was determined in a study of cytomegalovirus exposure and HLA in healthy donors. Sequencing used immunoSEQ multiplex PCR; TCRdb keeps in-frame clones, though not all of them. The profile covers 250,000 to 400,000 clones, with about nine tenths appearing a single time and approximately 1.1% taken by the ten largest. The germline CDR1 and CDR2 sequences are MNHNS and SASEGT. This CDR3 is 14 amino acids long. V dropped 3 bases and J dropped 1 base, with 7 bases sitting between them. The sequence was obtained from a woman aged 30 to 39 in good health and CMV-seropositive. The gene calls are TRBV6-1 and TRBJ1-3; D not certain. The specimen was PBMCs. The CDR3 bases are TGTGCCAGCAGTGATCTAGGGTCTGGAAACACCATATATTTT. This translates into CASSDLGSGNTIYF.